Here is one TCR beta chain with its context. It lacks a known antigen. Within one base of it there is no much larger clone, and no base qualities were kept. This entry is derived from a study of pediatric ulcerative colitis (dated by TCRdb to about 2019). Background for the entire study: Among the ulcerative colitis patients, 6 or 7 had pancolitis and two had left-sided colitis, and histology in every patient was consistent with ulcerative colitis. Nine or ten newly diagnosed, treatment-naive pediatric ulcerative colitis patients and a handful of non-IBD control children each provided paired blood and rectal samples. By Pediatric Ulcerative Colitis Activity Index, a couple of patients had mild disease, several had moderate disease and three had acute severe colitis.

On the study overall, not on this receptor specifically: Only a few individuals were included in the healthy control group, which was small. Because repertoires came from total lymphocyte DNA, patterns in rare subsets such as regulatory T cells may not be reflected. Features of the rectal repertoire distinguished controls, mild-moderate colitis patients and acute severe colitis patients, and in acute severe colitis, rectal diversity was reduced because of clonal expansions. Compared with controls, ulcerative colitis patients showed significantly higher autologous blood-rectal clonal overlap, a finding that suggests increased T cell trafficking to inflamed tissue. A couple of rectal CDR3 clonotypes turned up in every ulcerative colitis patient but in none of the controls. For technical reasons, the blood samples of a couple of patients yielded substantially fewer templates, so those samples were excluded from the blood-rectal overlap analysis.

Before the diagnostic colonoscopy, none of the ulcerative colitis patients had been given any immunosuppressive medication. Blood was sampled at the time of the colonoscopy. The Wizard kit (Promega) was used to extract genomic DNA from both blood and intestinal samples. Through the immunoSEQ TRB Survey service, multiplex V and J primers were used to amplify rearranged CDR3 beta regions from genomic DNA. To keep sequencing depth the same across samples, survey-level depth of up to 500,000 reads per sample was applied. The libraries were purified, combined into pools and sequenced with Illumina technology. Turning to the authors' computational methods: immunoSEQ online tools were used for productive clonality, sample overlap, pairwise scatters, CDR3 beta length, V/D/J gene usage and productiveness. Calculated diversity was defined as the number of unique rearrangements divided by total templates, multiplied by 100, and Shannon and Simpson indices were computed as well. For principal component analysis, Z-score normalized data were analyzed with the R prcomp function and the ggbiplot package. Morisita's index was used to quantify the clonal overlap between blood and rectum within each subject. TCRdb holds this immuneACCESS table with in-frame rearrangements only. Some clones are missing; in checked studies, unresolved V genes explain under half, and the rest has no known cause. The V and J calls and clone size come from that table; D and trimming were worked out from the DNA. The sample data list 65,000 or so clones, and roughly nine tenths of these were observed just once. The ten biggest clones cover roughly 3% of the sample.

From the germline V gene, CDR1 is SGHVS and CDR2 is FNYEAQ. Relative to germline, V is missing 6 bases and J is missing 3 bases, with 3 bases of the junction outside any gene match. The CDR3 covers 13 residues, taking in both the cysteine and the phenylalanine. The kept DNA is CDR3 alone, 39 bases in frame from the first base. Input material: blood. The sequence links TRBV7-6 to TRBJ2-5, with 8 bases in between that match TRBD2. The receptor's source is a boy between 10 and 17 years old with severe ulcerative colitis. This receptor carries the CDR3 CASRGAGEETQYF. The DNA is TGTGCCAGCAGAGGAGCGGGAGAAGAGACCCAGTACTTC.